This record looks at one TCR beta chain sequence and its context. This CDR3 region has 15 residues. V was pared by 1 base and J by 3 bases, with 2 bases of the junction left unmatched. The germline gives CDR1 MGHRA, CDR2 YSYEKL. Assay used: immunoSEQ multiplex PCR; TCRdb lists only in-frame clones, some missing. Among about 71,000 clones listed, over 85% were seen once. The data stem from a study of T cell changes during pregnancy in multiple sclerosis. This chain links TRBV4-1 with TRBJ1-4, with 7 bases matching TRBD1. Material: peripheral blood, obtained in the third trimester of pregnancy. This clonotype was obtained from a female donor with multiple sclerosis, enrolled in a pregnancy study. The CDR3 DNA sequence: TGCGCCAGCAGCCAAGGACAGGGCGCTAATGAAAAACTGTTTTTT. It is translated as CASSQGQGANEKLFF.